This TCR beta chain was recorded in a study of long-term antiretroviral therapy in people with HIV. This CDR3 comprises 14 residues. Germline CDR1 reads SNHLY; CDR2 reads FYNNEI. V was shortened by 9 bases and J by 0 bases, with 14 bases between the two germline ends. With survey level as its setting, the immunoSEQ assay was v3.0. Sequencing targeted roughly 35,000-55,000 T-cell genomes per sample. Sequenced by immunoSEQ multiplex PCR; TCRdb stores in-frame clones only, minus some. The data hold about 22,000 clones, with around 84% observed a single time. The chain uses TRBV2 and TRBJ1-1; no clear D gene. The material sequenced was unsorted PBMCs, taken 1.8 years before starting antiretroviral therapy. This TCR was sampled from a woman in her thirties with HIV. CDR3 in DNA: TGTGCCAGTACCCTCTCCGCGATGAACACTGAAGCTTTCTTT. Translating gives CASTLSAMNTEAFF.